This T cell receptor beta chain was sequenced for a study of blood T cells in healthy people across ages. Study-level findings and limits: Among long-lived donors, naive CD4+ cells were more numerous and diversity higher than in aged donors. Changes in expanded clonotypes were possibly confounded, as the CMV status of donors was unknown.

CDR3 length equals 16 residues. V gave up 5 bases and J gave up 2 bases, with 15 bases separating them. Germline CDR1 reads LGHDT; CDR2 reads YNNKEL (reference sequence). Points on this clonotype: The antigen is unknown.

A J-beta primer mix and a sample-barcoded 5' primer were used in a second PCR of roughly 6 to 12 cycles. One entry per CDR3 protein, called by TCRdb with MiXCR from the 5' RACE reads. Here the sample spans around 1,900,000 distinct CDR3 sequences, roughly two fifths being singletons. Approximately 9.4 milliliters was the volume of peripheral blood drawn from each donor. Sequences were obtained from blood. The TCR originated in a human donor in good health. J is TRBJ2-2 and V is TRBV3-1; D is undetermined. CDR3 in amino acids: CASSTTWRANTGELFF. In nucleotides, the CDR3 is TGTGCCAGCAGCACTACGTGGCGCGCCAACACCGGGGAGCTGTTTTTT.